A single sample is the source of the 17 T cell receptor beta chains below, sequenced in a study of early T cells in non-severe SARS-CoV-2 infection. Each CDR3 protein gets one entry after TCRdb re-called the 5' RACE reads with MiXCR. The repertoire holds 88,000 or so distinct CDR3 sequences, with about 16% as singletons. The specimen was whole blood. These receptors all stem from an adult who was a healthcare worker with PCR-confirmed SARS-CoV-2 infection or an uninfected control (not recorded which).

CDR3: CASSLWAEPYEQYF. CDR3 sequence (DNA): TGTGCCAGCAGTTTATGGGCGGAACCTTACGAGCAGTACTTC. The J gene is TRBJ2-7, the V gene TRBV27; D gene uncertain. The V gene lost 1 base and the J gene lost 4 bases, with 11 bases spanning the gap. The CDR3 is 14 residues long. Germline V gene lookup returns CDR1 MNHEY and CDR2 SMNVEV (reference sequence).

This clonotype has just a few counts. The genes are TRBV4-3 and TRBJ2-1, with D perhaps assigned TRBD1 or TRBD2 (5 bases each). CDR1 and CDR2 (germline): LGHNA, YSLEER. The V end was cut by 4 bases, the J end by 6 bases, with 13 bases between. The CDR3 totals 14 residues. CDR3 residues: CASSREGTPNEQFF. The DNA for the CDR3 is TGCGCCAGCAGCCGCGAAGGGACCCCCAATGAGCAGTTCTTC.

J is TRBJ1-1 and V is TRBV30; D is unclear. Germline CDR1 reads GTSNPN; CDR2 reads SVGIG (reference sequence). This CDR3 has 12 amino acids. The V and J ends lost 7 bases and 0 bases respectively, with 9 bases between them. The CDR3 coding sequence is TGTGCCTCTACTTTGATGAACACTGAAGCTTTCTTT. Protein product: CASTLMNTEAFF.

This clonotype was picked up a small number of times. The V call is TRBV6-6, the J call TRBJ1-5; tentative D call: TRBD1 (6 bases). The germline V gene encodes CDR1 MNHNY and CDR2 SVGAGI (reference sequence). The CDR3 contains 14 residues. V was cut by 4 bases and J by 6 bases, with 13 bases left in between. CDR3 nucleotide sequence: TGTGCCAGCAGTTTCCCCAGCAGGGGTCAGCCCCAGCATTTT. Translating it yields CASSFPSRGQPQHF.

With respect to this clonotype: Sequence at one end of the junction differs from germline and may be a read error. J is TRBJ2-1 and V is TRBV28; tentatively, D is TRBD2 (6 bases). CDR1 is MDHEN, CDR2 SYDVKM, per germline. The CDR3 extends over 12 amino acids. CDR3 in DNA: TGTGGCAGCTTCGGGACTCACAATGAGCAGTTCTTC. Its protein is CGSFGTHNEQFF.

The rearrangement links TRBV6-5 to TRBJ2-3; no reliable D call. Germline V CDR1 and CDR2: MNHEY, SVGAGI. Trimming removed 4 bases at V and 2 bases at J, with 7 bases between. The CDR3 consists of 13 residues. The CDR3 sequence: CASSFSVTDTQYF. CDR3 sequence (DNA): TGTGCCAGCAGTTTTTCCGTCACAGATACGCAGTATTTT.

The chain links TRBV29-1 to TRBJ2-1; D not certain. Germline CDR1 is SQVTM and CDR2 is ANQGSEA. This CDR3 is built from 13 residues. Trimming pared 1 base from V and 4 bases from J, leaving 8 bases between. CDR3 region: CSVEGRVYNEQFF. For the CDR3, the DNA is TGCAGCGTTGAAGGTCGGGTTTACAATGAGCAGTTCTTC.

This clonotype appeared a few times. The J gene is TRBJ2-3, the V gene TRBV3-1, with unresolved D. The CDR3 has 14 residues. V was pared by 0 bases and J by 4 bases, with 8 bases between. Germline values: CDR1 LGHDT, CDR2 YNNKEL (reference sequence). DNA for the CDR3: TGTGCCAGCAGCCAAGAAGCGATGGCAGATACGCAGTATTTT. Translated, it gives CASSQEAMADTQYF.

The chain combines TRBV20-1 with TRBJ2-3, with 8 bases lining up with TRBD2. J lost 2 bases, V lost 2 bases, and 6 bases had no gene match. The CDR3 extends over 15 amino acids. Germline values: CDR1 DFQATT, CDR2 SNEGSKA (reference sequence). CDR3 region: CSARPLAGYTDTQYF. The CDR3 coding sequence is TGCAGTGCTAGACCGCTAGCGGGCTACACAGATACGCAGTATTTT.

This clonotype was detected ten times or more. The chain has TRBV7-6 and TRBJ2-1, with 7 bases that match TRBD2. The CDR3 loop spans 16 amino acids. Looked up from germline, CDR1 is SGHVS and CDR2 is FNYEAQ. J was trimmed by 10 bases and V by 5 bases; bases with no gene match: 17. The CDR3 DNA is TGTGCCAGCAGCGGCTCCACTGGGCGGGAGACAGAGGAGCAGTTCTTC. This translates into CASSGSTGRETEEQFF.

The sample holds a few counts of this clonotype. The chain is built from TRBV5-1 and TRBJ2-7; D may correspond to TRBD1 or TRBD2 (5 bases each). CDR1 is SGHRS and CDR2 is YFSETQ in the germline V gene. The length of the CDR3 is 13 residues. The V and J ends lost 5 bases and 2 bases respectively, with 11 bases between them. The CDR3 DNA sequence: TGCGCCAGCAGGGGGACCGGGACCTACGAGCAGTACTTC. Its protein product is CASRGTGTYEQYF.

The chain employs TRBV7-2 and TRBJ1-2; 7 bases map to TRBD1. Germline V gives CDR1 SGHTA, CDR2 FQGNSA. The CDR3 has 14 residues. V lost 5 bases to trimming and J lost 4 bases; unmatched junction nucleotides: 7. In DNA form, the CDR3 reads TGTGCCAGCAGCATGGGACAGTCTAGCTATGGCTACACCTTC. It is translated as CASSMGQSSYGYTF.

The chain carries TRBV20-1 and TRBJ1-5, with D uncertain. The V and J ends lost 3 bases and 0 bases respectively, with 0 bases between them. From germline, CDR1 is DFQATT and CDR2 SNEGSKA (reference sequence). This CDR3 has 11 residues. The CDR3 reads CSASSNQPQHF. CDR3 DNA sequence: TGCAGTGCTAGTAGCAATCAGCCCCAGCATTTT.

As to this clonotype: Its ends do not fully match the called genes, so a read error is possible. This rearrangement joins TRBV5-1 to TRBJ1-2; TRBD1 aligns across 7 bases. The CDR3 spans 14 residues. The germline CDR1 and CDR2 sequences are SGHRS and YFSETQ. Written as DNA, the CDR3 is TGCGCCAGCAACTTGGTTCGACAGGGCTATGGCTACACCTTC. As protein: CASNLVRQGYGYTF.

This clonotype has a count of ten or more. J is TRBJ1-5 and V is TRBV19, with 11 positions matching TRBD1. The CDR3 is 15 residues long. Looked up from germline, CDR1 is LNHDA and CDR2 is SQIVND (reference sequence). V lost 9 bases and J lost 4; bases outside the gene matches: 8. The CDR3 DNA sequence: TGTGCCAGCAGCCCCCGGGACAGGGGGAATCAGCCCCAGCATTTT. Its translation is CASSPRDRGNQPQHF.

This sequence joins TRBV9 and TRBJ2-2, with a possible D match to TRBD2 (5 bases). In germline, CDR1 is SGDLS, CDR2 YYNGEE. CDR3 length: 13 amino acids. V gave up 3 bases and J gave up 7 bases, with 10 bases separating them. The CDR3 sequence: CASSDRLNGELFF. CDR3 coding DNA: TGTGCCAGCAGCGATCGACTAAACGGGGAGCTGTTTTTT.

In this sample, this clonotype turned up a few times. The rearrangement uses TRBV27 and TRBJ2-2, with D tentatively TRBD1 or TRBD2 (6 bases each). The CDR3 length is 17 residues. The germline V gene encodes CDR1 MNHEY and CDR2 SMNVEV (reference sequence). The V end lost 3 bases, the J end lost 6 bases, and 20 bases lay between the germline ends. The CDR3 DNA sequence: TGTGCCAGCAGTTTCAGGTGGAGGGGGGCTGGCCCCGGGGAGCTGTTTTTT. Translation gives CASSFRWRGAGPGELFF.